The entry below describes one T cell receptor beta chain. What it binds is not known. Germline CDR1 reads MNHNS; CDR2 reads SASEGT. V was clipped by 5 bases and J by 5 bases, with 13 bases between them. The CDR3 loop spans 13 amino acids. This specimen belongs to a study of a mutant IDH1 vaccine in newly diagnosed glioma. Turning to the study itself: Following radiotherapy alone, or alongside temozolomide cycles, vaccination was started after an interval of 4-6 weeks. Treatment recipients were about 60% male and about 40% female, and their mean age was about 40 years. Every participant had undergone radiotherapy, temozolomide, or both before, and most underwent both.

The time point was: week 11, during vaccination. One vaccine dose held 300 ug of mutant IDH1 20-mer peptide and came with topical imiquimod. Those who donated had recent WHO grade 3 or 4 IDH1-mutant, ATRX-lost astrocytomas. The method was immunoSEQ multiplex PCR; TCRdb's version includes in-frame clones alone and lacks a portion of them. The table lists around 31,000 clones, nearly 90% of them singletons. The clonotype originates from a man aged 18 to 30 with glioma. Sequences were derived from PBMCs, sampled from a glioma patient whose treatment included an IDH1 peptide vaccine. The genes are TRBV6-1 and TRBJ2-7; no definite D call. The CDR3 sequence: CASSQRGVDEQYF. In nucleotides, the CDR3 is TGTGCCAGCAGTCAACGTGGGGTCGACGAGCAGTACTTC.